These 25 T cell receptor beta chains were sequenced from one sample in a study of blood T cells in healthy people across ages. The second PCR ran roughly 6 to 11 cycles with a sample-barcoded 5' primer and J-beta primers. MiXCR was run by TCRdb on the 5' RACE reads, yielding one entry per CDR3 protein. The top ten clones hold about 21% of a sample with around 970,000 distinct CDR3 sequences, around 54% of them seen once. The sequencing input was blood. These receptors were taken from a woman aged 60-75 years in good health.

This chain connects TRBV6-2 or TRBV6-3 to TRBJ2-7; TRBD1 matches 8 bases. The J segment lost 4 bases and the V segment lost 6 bases, leaving 23 bases of the junction unmatched. The CDR3 consists of 19 residues. In germline, CDR1 is MNHEY, CDR2 SVGEGT. This CDR3 reads CASREWGQAFSQPYYEQYF. The CDR3 region has the DNA TGTGCCAGCAGGGAATGGGGACAGGCCTTTTCGCAGCCATATTACGAGCAGTACTTC.

This sequence joins TRBV4-3 and TRBJ2-5; D is unclear. TRBJ2-7 matches the DNA end more closely, so the J call is doubtful. CDR1 is LGHNA, CDR2 YSLEER, per germline. The CDR3 spans 15 residues. Here the CDR3 DNA reads TGCGCCAGCAGCCAAGATAAGTTGGCGTCATACGAGCAGTACTTC. It yields the protein CASSQDKLASYEQYF.

This clonotype showed up just once. The V gene is TRBV10-3, the J gene TRBJ2-1; TRBD1 matches at 8 bases. V shed 0 bases and J 9 bases; nucleotides not matched to a gene: 10. The CDR3 has 16 residues. Per germline, CDR1 ENHRY and CDR2 SYGVKD. The CDR3 region is CAISESEQGARSEQFF. The CDR3 DNA is TGTGCCATCAGTGAGTCGGAGCAGGGGGCTAGGAGTGAGCAGTTCTTC.

The genes are TRBV28 and TRBJ2-5; 11 bases agree with TRBD1. The end of the DNA fits TRBJ2-7 better, so the J call may be wrong. The CDR3 has 15 residues. Germline CDR1 is MDHEN and CDR2 is SYDVKM. Written as DNA, the CDR3 is TGTGCCAGCAGTGTTCCGGGACAGGGGGTGTACGAGCAGTACTTC. It yields the protein CASSVPGQGVYEQYF.

The chain uses TRBV12-3 or TRBV12-4 and TRBJ2-3; 15 bases line up with TRBD2. The CDR3 consists of 16 residues. V lost 0 bases and J lost 6; bases outside the gene matches: 1. For the CDR3, the DNA is TGTGCCAGCAGTTTAGCCGGACTAGCGGGAGGGGATACGCAGTATTTT. Residues: CASSLAGLAGGDTQYF.

This chain links TRBV20-1 with TRBJ1-5, with TRBD1 matching over 8 bases. Trimming took 5 bases from V and 6 from J; bases not matched to a gene: 6. The germline CDR1 and CDR2 sequences are DFQATT and SNEGSKA (reference sequence). The CDR3 is 13 amino acids. Written as DNA, the CDR3 is TGCAGTGCTCGACAGGGGTTCGGTCAGCCCCAGCATTTT. It encodes CSARQGFGQPQHF.

This clonotype was counted between two and nine times. The CDR3 coding sequence is TGCGCCAGCAGCCAATCTAGCCATATCTACAATGAGCAGTTCTTC. Translation gives CASSQSSHIYNEQFF. V is TRBV4-1 and J is TRBJ2-1, with D possibly TRBD2 on 5 matching bases. Trimming cost V 2 bases and J 3 bases, with 11 bases left between them. The CDR3 is 15 amino acids. Germline-derived CDR1 and CDR2 are MGHRA and YSYEKL.

A few counts support this clonotype. The V call is TRBV6-5, the J call TRBJ2-7, with D unresolved. Germline V lookup: CDR1 MNHEY, CDR2 SVGAGI. V was cut by 0 bases and J by 2 bases, with 8 bases left in between. The CDR3 consists of 14 residues. The CDR3 DNA sequence: TGTGCCAGCAGTTACTCTTGGCAAACCTACGAGCAGTACTTC. Its protein is CASSYSWQTYEQYF.

This chain's CDR3 is CASRETGLAYEQYF. In nucleotides, the CDR3 is TGTGCCAGCAGGGAGACAGGGTTGGCCTACGAGCAGTACTTC. This rearrangement joins TRBV25-1 to TRBJ2-7, with 7 bases identical to TRBD1. The CDR3 runs 14 residues. Germline CDR1 MGHDK, CDR2 SYGVNS. V shed 6 bases, J shed 2 bases, and the junction held 7 bases outside the gene matches.

This clonotype was seen a few times. The chain carries TRBV2 and TRBJ2-7, with unresolved D. V lost 6 bases to trimming and J lost 1 base, with 7 bases between them. CDR3 length: 12 residues. Germline-derived CDR1 and CDR2 are SNHLY and FYNNEI. Written as DNA, the CDR3 is TGTGCCAGCAGGGCGGATTCCTACGAGCAGTACTTC. This translates into CASRADSYEQYF.

This clonotype was counted between two and nine times. The chain employs TRBV20-1 and TRBJ2-1; 12 bases line up with TRBD1. The V gene end was trimmed by 2 bases and the J gene end by 10 bases; junction bases not matched to a gene: 18. CDR1 and CDR2 (germline): DFQATT, SNEGSKA (reference sequence). This CDR3 contains 18 residues. CDR3 amino acids: CSARLGPTRDRGLREQFF. CDR3 in DNA: TGCAGTGCTAGATTAGGACCGACCCGGGACAGGGGGCTAAGGGAGCAGTTCTTC.

This chain links TRBV7-9 with TRBJ1-2, with TRBD1 matching 9 bases. The CDR3 length is 16 residues. From germline, CDR1 is SEHNR and CDR2 FQNEAQ (reference sequence). With V trimmed by 1 base and J by 7 bases, 10 bases remained unmatched. The CDR3 DNA sequence: TGTGCCAGCAGCTTAGATCCGGGACAGGGTTTAGGTGGCTACACCTTC. Amino acid sequence: CASSLDPGQGLGGYTF.

This rearrangement joins TRBV6-5 to TRBJ2-7, with 11 bases fitting TRBD2. The CDR3 sequence is 16 residues long. Trimming at V came to 0 bases and at J to 4 bases, leaving 5 bases not matched to a gene. Germline V lookup: CDR1 MNHEY, CDR2 SVGAGI. Here the CDR3 DNA reads TGTGCCAGCAGTTACTCGGGACTAGCGGAAGGGTACGAGCAGTACTTC. Protein product: CASSYSGLAEGYEQYF.

The chain is built from TRBV14 and TRBJ1-4; a weak D match, TRBD1 (5 bases). CDR3 size: 16 residues. V was shortened by 0 bases and J by 8 bases, with 16 bases between the two germline ends. Germline CDR1 reads SGHDN; CDR2 reads FVKESK. The CDR3, as DNA: TGTGCCAGCAGCCAAGATCACCAGGGAGGAACCGAAAAACTGTTTTTT. Protein: CASSQDHQGGTEKLFF.

The chain recombines TRBV5-6 with TRBJ2-5; tentative D call: TRBD1 (6 bases). This CDR3 comprises 14 residues. Germline V lookup: CDR1 SGHDT, CDR2 YYEEEE. Trimming took 0 bases from V and 4 from J, leaving 10 bases between them. The CDR3 loop is CASSLDRVIETQYF. The CDR3 bases are TGTGCCAGCAGCTTGGACAGGGTGATAGAGACCCAGTACTTC. Using reference TRBV5-6 and TRBJ2-5 for the parts outside the CDR3, the full variable domain is DAGVTQSPTHLIKTRGQQVTLRCSPKSGHDTVSWYQQALGQGPQFIFQYYEEEERQRGNFPDRFSGHQFPNYSSELNVNALLLGDSALYLCASSLDRVIETQYFGPGTRLLVL.

The J gene is TRBJ2-1, the V gene TRBV9; the D gene is possibly TRBD2 (6 bases). Germline CDR1 SGDLS, CDR2 YYNGEE. The CDR3 is 15 residues long. Trimming stripped 2 bases from V and 7 bases from J, with 16 bases between. The CDR3 loop reads CASSVGTVRGNEQFF. The CDR3 DNA sequence: TGTGCCAGCAGCGTGGGAACCGTCCGGGGGAATGAGCAGTTCTTC.

The chain combines TRBV7-8 with TRBJ2-4, with TRBD1 matching 9 bases. V was clipped by 5 bases and J by 2 bases; unmatched bases: 10. Germline V CDR1 and CDR2: SGHVS, FQNEAQ. CDR3 length equals 17 residues. CDR3 DNA: TGTGCCAGCAGCCCGCACAGGGGGCAAAGAACCAAAAACATTCAGTACTTC. The encoded protein is CASSPHRGQRTKNIQYF.

The chain couples TRBV10-1 to TRBJ2-1; 11 nucleotides line up with TRBD2. With 0 bases clipped from V and 6 bases from J, the junction kept 4 bases outside the gene matches. Germline-derived CDR1 and CDR2 are WNHNN and SYGVQD (reference sequence). The CDR3 is 16 residues long. The CDR3 bases are TGCGCCAGCAGTGAGTCTAATAGCGGGAGGGCCAATGAGCAGTTCTTC. Translated, it gives CASSESNSGRANEQFF.

V usage is TRBV4-2 and J usage is TRBJ2-3; either TRBD1 or TRBD2 may fit D (5 bases each). The CDR3 consists of 15 residues. Trimming stripped 4 bases from V and 9 bases from J, with 20 bases between. The V gene's germline CDR1 is LGHNA and CDR2 YNFKEQ. CDR3 coding DNA: TGTGCCAGCAGCCCGACGAGGGGCAATATGGGCACGCAGTATTTT. Translated: CASSPTRGNMGTQYF.

This clonotype was counted a few times. The chain carries TRBV19 and TRBJ2-7; D remains ambiguous. In germline, CDR1 is LNHDA, CDR2 SQIVND (reference sequence). V lost 6 bases to trimming and J lost 3 bases, with 12 bases between them. The length of the CDR3 is 13 residues. The CDR3 loop is CASRGTLSYEQYF. CDR3 sequence (DNA): TGTGCCAGTAGGGGAACCCTAAGCTACGAGCAGTACTTC. The whole variable domain, filled in from reference TRBV19 and TRBJ2-7, reads DGGITQSPKYLFRKEGQNVTLSCEQNLNHDAMYWYRQDPGQGLRLIYYSQIVNDFQKGDIAEGYSVSREKKESFPLTVTSAQKNPTAFYLCASRGTLSYEQYFGPGTRLTVT.

The V and J genes are TRBV4-2 and TRBJ2-5, with 7 bases fitting TRBD2. Germline V lookup: CDR1 LGHNA, CDR2 YNFKEQ. The CDR3 length is 16 residues. V lost 2 bases to trimming and J lost 4 bases; unmatched junction nucleotides: 10. The CDR3 coding sequence is TGTGCCAGCAGCCAAAGGATGAGCAGGGAGGGAGAGACCCAGTACTTC. Translation gives CASSQRMSREGETQYF.

The chain couples TRBV4-1 to TRBJ2-1; 8 nucleotides match TRBD2. Trimming took 0 bases from V and 8 from J; bases not matched to a gene: 6. Germline CDR1 and CDR2: MGHRA and YSYEKL. CDR3 size: 15 residues. The DNA for the CDR3 is TGCGCCAGCAGCCAAGAGTGGACTAGCTCCGATGAGCAGTTCTTC. Amino acids: CASSQEWTSSDEQFF.

This clonotype was observed a handful of times. The rearrangement joins TRBV29-1 to TRBJ1-2; 11 bases map to TRBD1. Losses at the gene ends were 2 bases for V and 3 bases for J; bases not matched to a gene: 5. This CDR3 spans 15 amino acids. CDR1 is SQVTM and CDR2 is ANQGSEA in the germline V gene. DNA for the CDR3: TGCAGCGTTGAACTCCGGACAGGGGGCTACTATGGCTACACCTTC. Translated: CSVELRTGGYYGYTF.

This CDR3 reads CASSQSPVRAGRTNEKLFF. For the CDR3, the DNA is TGTGCCAGCAGCCAATCTCCCGTACGAGCGGGGAGGACTAATGAAAAACTGTTTTTT. The rearrangement links TRBV16 to TRBJ1-4; D is unclear. This CDR3 is 19 amino acids long. V was shortened by 0 bases and J by 2 bases, with 19 bases between the two germline ends. CDR1 and CDR2 (germline): KGHSY, FQNENV.

V is TRBV7-8 and J is TRBJ2-2; 9 bases fit TRBD1. This CDR3 is 18 amino acids long. The J segment lost 4 bases and the V segment lost 6 bases, leaving 15 bases of the junction unmatched. Germline-derived CDR1 and CDR2 are SGHVS and FQNEAQ. This CDR3 reads CASRRNVRQGGVTGELFF. In DNA form, the CDR3 reads TGTGCCAGCAGACGAAACGTCCGACAGGGGGGAGTCACCGGGGAGCTGTTTTTT. Full variable domain (missing parts from reference TRBV7-8 and TRBJ2-2): GAGVSQSPRYKVAKRGQDVALRCDPISGHVSLFWYQQALGQGPEFLTYFQNEAQLDKSGLPSDRFFAERPEGSVSTLKIQRTQQEDSAVYLCASRRNVRQGGVTGELFFGEGSRLTVL.